This TCR beta chain came from a study of immune characterization of retroperitoneal liposarcoma. This clonotype appeared a single time. Mismatch with germline at one junction end may stem from a read error. This CDR3 is built from 14 residues. Germline V gene lookup returns CDR1 SGHTA and CDR2 FQGNSA. TCRdb itself ran the PCR reads through MiXCR, one entry per CDR3 protein. The table lists roughly 20,000 distinct CDR3 sequences, 35% to 45% of them singletons, with roughly 7.4% in the top ten. The TCR was taken from a male donor with retroperitoneal liposarcoma. V usage is TRBV7-2 and J usage is TRBJ2-7; TRBD1 might be the D (5 bases). Sequences were obtained from blood. DNA of the CDR3: TGTGCCATCAGCGTGATAGGGGTACCGTACGAGCAGTACTTC. Its translation is CAISVIGVPYEQYF.